A single sample gave rise to the 16 T cell receptor beta chains below, sequenced in a study of blood T cell repertoires in COVID-19. Assay used: immunoSEQ multiplex PCR; TCRdb lists only in-frame clones, some missing. The sample has around 72,000 clones; 83% are singletons. Sequencing was performed on peripheral blood. The receptors derive from a woman at least 80 years old with acute or convalescent COVID-19.

This chain connects TRBV15 to TRBJ2-3, with no clear D. CDR3 length: 14 amino acids. Trimming shortened V by 0 bases and J by 0 bases, and 4 bases separated the two germline ends. CDR1 and CDR2 from the germline V gene are LNHNV and YYDKDF (reference sequence). The CDR3: CATSRDGSTDTQYF. The CDR3 nucleotides are TGTGCCACCAGCAGAGATGGCAGCACAGATACGCAGTATTTT.

This clone was counted only a few times. V usage is TRBV5-4 and J usage is TRBJ1-4; no clear D. Germline CDR1 and CDR2: SGHNT and YYREEE (reference sequence). The V and J ends lost 0 bases and 6 bases respectively, with 12 bases between them. This CDR3 has 15 amino acids. The CDR3 sequence is CASSLAGPGDEKLFF. CDR3 DNA sequence: TGTGCCAGCAGCTTGGCCGGGCCGGGAGATGAAAAACTGTTTTTT.

CDR3 in amino acids: CASSQEGLPFF. CDR3 nucleotides: TGTGCCAGCAGCCAAGAGGGACTACCGTTCTTC. The genes are TRBV3-1 (or the pseudogene TRBV3-2) and TRBJ2-1, with 7 bases that match TRBD2. Germline lookup yields CDR1 LGHDT and CDR2 YNNKEL (reference sequence). The V gene end was trimmed by 0 bases and the J gene end by 15 bases; junction bases not matched to a gene: 2. The CDR3 runs 11 residues.

The chain employs TRBV19 and TRBJ1-2, with D hard to call. Germline loops: CDR1 LNHDA, CDR2 SQIVND (reference sequence). The CDR3 is 13 residues long. The germline V and J ends were trimmed by 6 bases and 8 bases, with 16 bases remaining between them. The CDR3 protein is CASSLDWTGGYTF. The CDR3, as DNA: TGTGCCAGTAGCCTGGACTGGACGGGAGGCTACACCTTC. Using reference TRBV19 and TRBJ1-2 for the parts outside the CDR3, the full variable domain is DGGITQSPKYLFRKEGQNVTLSCEQNLNHDAMYWYRQDPGQGLRLIYYSQIVNDFQKGDIAEGYSVSREKKESFPLTVTSAQKNPTAFYLCASSLDWTGGYTFGSGTRLTVV.

This rearrangement joins TRBV4-2 to TRBJ2-1; the D gene is possibly TRBD1 (5 bases). Deletions cut 0 bases from V and 14 bases from J, with 11 bases between. Per the germline V gene, CDR1 is LGHNA and CDR2 is YNFKEQ. The CDR3 totals 12 residues. The CDR3 region is CASSQDEGVKFF. DNA for the CDR3: TGTGCCAGCAGCCAAGATGAAGGGGTGAAGTTCTTC.

Details on this clone: One end of the junction does not line up with germline, which may come from a read error. This chain joins TRBV11-2 and TRBJ2-1; no clear D gene. The CDR3 is 11 amino acids. Germline V gene data show CDR1 as SGHAT and CDR2 as FQNNGV. CDR3 nucleotides: TGTGCCAGCAGCTTGTACAGTGAGCAGTTCTTC. This encodes CASSLYSEQFF.

V usage is TRBV5-1 and J usage is TRBJ2-7; D possibly corresponds to TRBD1 (5 bases). This CDR3 region has 14 residues. Trimming removed 4 bases from V and 5 bases from J, with 16 bases in between. The germline gives CDR1 SGHRS, CDR2 YFSETQ. DNA for the CDR3: TGCGCCAGCAGCCTGGGGCCCCTTTCCCACGAGCAGTACTTC. This gives the protein CASSLGPLSHEQYF.

The chain joins TRBV19 to TRBJ1-5, with 11 bases aligning to TRBD1. The CDR3 runs to 18 residues. CDR1 and CDR2 from the germline V gene are LNHDA and SQIVND (reference sequence). The V and J ends lost 5 bases and 6 bases, in that order; junction bases with no gene match: 15. This CDR3 is CASSRRGTGGDPSQPQHF. In DNA, the CDR3 is TGTGCCAGTAGTCGACGGGGGACAGGGGGAGACCCAAGTCAGCCCCAGCATTTT.

The chain employs TRBV19 and TRBJ2-5; TRBD2 matches at 15 bases. Germline trimming cut 5 bases from V and 4 bases from J; bases unmatched to any gene: 2. The CDR3 extends over 15 amino acids. CDR1 and CDR2 (germline): LNHDA, SQIVND (reference sequence). The CDR3 is CASSRTSGRAETQYF. For the CDR3, the DNA is TGTGCCAGTAGTCGGACTAGCGGGAGGGCAGAGACCCAGTACTTC.

V and J are TRBV2 and TRBJ2-7; 10 bases map to TRBD1. After removal of 8 bases from V and 3 bases from J, the junction contained 4 bases not matched to a gene. Germline values: CDR1 SNHLY, CDR2 FYNNEI. CDR3 length equals 13 residues. The CDR3 sequence is CASGRDRGYEQYF. The CDR3 DNA reads as TGTGCCAGCGGTAGGGACAGGGGCTACGAGCAGTACTTC.

The chain uses TRBV28 and TRBJ1-5, with D tentatively TRBD1 (5 bases). Germline CDR1 and CDR2: MDHEN and SYDVKM. V dropped 7 bases and J dropped 5 bases, with 18 bases sitting between them. This CDR3 has 15 residues. The CDR3 nucleotides read TGTGCCAGCACGACCGGGCAGGGTCGCCATCAGCCCCAGCATTTT. Amino acids: CASTTGQGRHQPQHF.

This clone occurred a few times. The chain joins TRBV5-5 to TRBJ1-1, with D tentatively TRBD1 (5 bases). The CDR3 consists of 13 residues. CDR1 is SGHKS, CDR2 YYEKEE, per germline (reference sequence). Trimming stripped 0 bases from V and 4 bases from J, with 7 bases between. In DNA, the CDR3 is TGTGCCAGCAGCTTGGGGGACTTCACTGAAGCTTTCTTT. Its protein product is CASSLGDFTEAFF.

The CDR3 nucleotides are TGCGCCAGCAGCCAAGACCACGGGACAGATCTTTTCTACGAGCAGTACTTC. This sequence encodes CASSQDHGTDLFYEQYF. V gene TRBV4-1 combines with J gene TRBJ2-7, with TRBD1 identical over 7 bases. Germline V gives CDR1 MGHRA, CDR2 YSYEKL. V lost 0 bases, J lost 3 bases, and 11 bases stayed unmatched. The CDR3 loop spans 17 amino acids.

This chain uses TRBV7-2 with TRBJ1-1; 8 nucleotides match TRBD1. Germline CDR1 is SGHTA and CDR2 is FQGNSA. Unmatched junction bases numbered 5, after V lost 4 bases and J lost 4 bases. CDR3 length: 14 residues. The CDR3 spells CASSSQGAGTEAFF. The CDR3 nucleotides read TGTGCCAGCAGCTCCCAGGGGGCAGGCACTGAAGCTTTCTTT.

The chain couples TRBV14 to TRBJ1-2, with unresolved D. Trimming took 3 bases from V and 0 from J, leaving 11 bases between them. The CDR3 loop spans 15 amino acids. Germline-derived CDR1 and CDR2 are SGHDN and FVKESK. In DNA, the CDR3 is TGTGCCAGCAGCCACAACACGATTTCTAACTATGGCTACACCTTC. Protein sequence: CASSHNTISNYGYTF.

This chain joins TRBV27 and TRBJ2-7; no firm D call. V gave up 4 bases and J gave up 4 bases, with 11 bases separating them. Germline V lookup: CDR1 MNHEY, CDR2 SMNVEV (reference sequence). This CDR3 region has 13 residues. The CDR3 loop reads CASSSPPYYEQYF. CDR3 sequence (DNA): TGTGCCAGCAGTTCCCCCCCCTATTACGAGCAGTACTTC.